This T cell receptor beta chain is from a study of siplizumab effects on memory and regulatory T cells. Notes on this clone: No antigen is known for it.

Cells from the mixed lymphocyte reaction were cocultured for six to seven days at 37°C. Trimming took 2 bases from V and 5 from J, leaving 7 bases between them. CDR3 length: 12 amino acids. Germline CDR1 is SGHNT and CDR2 is YENEEA. TCRdb keeps only in-frame clones here, not all; method: immunoSEQ multiplex PCR. This sample has approximately 9,700 clones, with roughly 50% found just once. The receptor comes from a human donor in good health; the cells came from an allogeneic mixed lymphocyte reaction. This sequence joins TRBV11-3 and TRBJ2-7; maybe TRBD1 (6 bases). The sample consisted of CFSE-low (dividing) CD4+ T cells sorted from an allogeneic mixed lymphocyte reaction. In DNA, the CDR3 is TGTGCCAGCAGCTTACAGGGGAACGAGCAGTACTTC. Translation gives CASSLQGNEQYF.